The present entry profiles one TCR beta chain with its context. Its antigen is currently unknown. The CDR3 contains 16 residues. Looked up from germline, CDR1 is MDHEN and CDR2 is SYDVKM. V was clipped by 3 bases and J by 5 bases; unmatched bases: 10. These data originate in a study of neoadjuvant nivolumab and ipilimumab in lung cancer. Turning to the study itself: The combination arm added day-1 ipilimumab 1 mg/kg to nivolumab 3 mg/kg on days 1, 15, 29. General study results and limits: Higher pretherapy blood TCR richness went with higher resected-tumor richness. TCR sequencing covered a small number of samples. Only two of four nivolumab-treated tumors gained richness and clonality by surgery.

The method was immunoSEQ multiplex PCR; TCRdb's version includes in-frame clones alone and lacks a portion of them. Found here are over 20,000 clones, approximately 78% of them singletons; the top ten hold about 9%. The rearrangement joins TRBV28 to TRBJ2-7; 10 bases agree with TRBD1. This specimen was tumor tissue, taken after neoadjuvant nivolumab, alone or with ipilimumab, at or shortly before surgery. The sequence derives from an adult with non-small cell lung cancer. CDR3 amino acids: CASSFSGLGTGDEQYF. In nucleotides, the CDR3 is TGTGCCAGCAGTTTTTCTGGACTCGGGACAGGGGACGAGCAGTACTTC.